This T cell receptor (beta chain) was retrieved from a study of cytomegalovirus exposure and HLA in healthy donors. Findings and caveats of the study: Some 150 TCR beta chains were listed as cytomegalovirus-associated. HLA alleles showed associations with 15,000 to 20,000 TCR beta sequences in a later analysis, at a 0.05 false discovery rate.

PCR used 60 Vbeta primers and 13 Jbeta primers. The protocol was immunoSEQ multiplex PCR, while the TCRdb copy is restricted to in-frame clones and leaves out a portion. The table for this sample gives about 200,000 clones. Comments on this clone: What it binds is unknown.

The CDR3 loop spans 14 amino acids. With V trimmed by 6 bases and J by 7 bases, 4 bases remained unmatched. The germline gives CDR1 MNHEY, CDR2 SVGAGI. The chain couples TRBV6-5 to TRBJ2-1; 12 nucleotides line up with TRBD2. This clonotype originated in a young man in good health and CMV-seronegative. Sequencing was done on a sample of PBMCs. This CDR3 is CASRLAGGLNEQFF. For the CDR3, the DNA is TGTGCCAGCAGGCTAGCGGGGGGGCTAAATGAGCAGTTCTTC.